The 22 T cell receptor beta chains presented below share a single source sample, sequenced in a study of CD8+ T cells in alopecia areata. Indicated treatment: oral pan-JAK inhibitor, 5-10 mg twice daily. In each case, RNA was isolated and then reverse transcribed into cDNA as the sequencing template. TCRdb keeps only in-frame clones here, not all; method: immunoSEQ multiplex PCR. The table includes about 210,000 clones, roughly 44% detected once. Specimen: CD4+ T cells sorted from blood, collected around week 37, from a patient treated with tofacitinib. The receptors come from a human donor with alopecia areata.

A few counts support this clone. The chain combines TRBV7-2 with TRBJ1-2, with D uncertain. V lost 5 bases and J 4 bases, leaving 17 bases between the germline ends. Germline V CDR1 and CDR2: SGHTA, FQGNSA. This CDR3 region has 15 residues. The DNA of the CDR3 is TGTGCCAGCAGCCGACGGGAGGTGGTCGCCTATGGCTACACCTTC. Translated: CASSRREVVAYGYTF. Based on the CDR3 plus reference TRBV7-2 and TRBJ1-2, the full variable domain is GAGVSQSPSNKVTEKGKDVELRCDPISGHTALYWYRQSLGQGLEFLIYFQGNSAPDKSGLPSDRFSAERTGGSVSTLTIQRTQQEDSAVYLCASSRREVVAYGYTFGSGTRLTVV.

The CDR3 loop is CASSRLSSQGTEKLFF. The DNA for the CDR3 is TGTGCCAGCAGCCGACTTTCTTCACAGGGGACCGAAAAACTGTTTTTT. The chain is built from TRBV7-9 and TRBJ1-4; 7 nucleotides align to TRBD1. The J segment lost 8 bases and the V segment lost 5 bases, leaving 14 bases of the junction unmatched. The CDR3 length is 16 residues. CDR1 and CDR2 (germline): SEHNR, FQNEAQ (reference sequence).

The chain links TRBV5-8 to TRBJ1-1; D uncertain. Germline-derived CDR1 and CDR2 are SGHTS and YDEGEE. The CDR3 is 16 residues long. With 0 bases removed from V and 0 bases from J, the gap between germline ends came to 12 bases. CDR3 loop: CASSLGQLNMNTEAFF. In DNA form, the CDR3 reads TGTGCCAGCAGCTTGGGGCAGCTAAACATGAACACTGAAGCTTTCTTT.

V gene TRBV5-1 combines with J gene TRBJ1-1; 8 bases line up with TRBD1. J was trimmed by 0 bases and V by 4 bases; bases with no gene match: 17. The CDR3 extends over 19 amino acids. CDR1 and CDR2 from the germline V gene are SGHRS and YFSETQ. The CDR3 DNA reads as TGCGCCAGCAGCGTCCCTGGGCCCAGGGGGCGCCTTCTGAACACTGAAGCTTTCTTT. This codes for CASSVPGPRGRLLNTEAFF.

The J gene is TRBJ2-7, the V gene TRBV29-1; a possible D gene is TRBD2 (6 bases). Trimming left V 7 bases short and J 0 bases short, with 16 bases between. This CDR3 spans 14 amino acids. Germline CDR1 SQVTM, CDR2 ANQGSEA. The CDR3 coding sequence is TGCAGCGCCGAAGCGGGCCGGAGCTCCTACGAGCAGTACTTC. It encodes CSAEAGRSSYEQYF.

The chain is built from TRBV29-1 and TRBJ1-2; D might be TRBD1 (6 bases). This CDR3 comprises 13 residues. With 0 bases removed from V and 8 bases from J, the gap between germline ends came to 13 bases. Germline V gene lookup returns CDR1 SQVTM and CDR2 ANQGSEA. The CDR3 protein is CSVEDGRGRGYTF. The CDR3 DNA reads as TGCAGCGTTGAAGATGGCAGGGGCAGGGGCTACACCTTC.

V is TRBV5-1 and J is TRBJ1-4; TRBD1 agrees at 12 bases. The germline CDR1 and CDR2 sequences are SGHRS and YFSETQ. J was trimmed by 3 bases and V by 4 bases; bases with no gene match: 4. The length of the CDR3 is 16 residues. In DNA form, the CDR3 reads TGCGCCAGCAGCAAGGGACAGGGGGCAGCTAATGAAAAACTGTTTTTT. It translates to CASSKGQGAANEKLFF.

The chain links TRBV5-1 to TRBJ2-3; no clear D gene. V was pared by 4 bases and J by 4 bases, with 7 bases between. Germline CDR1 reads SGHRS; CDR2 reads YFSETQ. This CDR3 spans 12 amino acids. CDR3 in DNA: TGCGCCAGCAGCCCCCCCTCAGATACGCAGTATTTT. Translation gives CASSPPSDTQYF.

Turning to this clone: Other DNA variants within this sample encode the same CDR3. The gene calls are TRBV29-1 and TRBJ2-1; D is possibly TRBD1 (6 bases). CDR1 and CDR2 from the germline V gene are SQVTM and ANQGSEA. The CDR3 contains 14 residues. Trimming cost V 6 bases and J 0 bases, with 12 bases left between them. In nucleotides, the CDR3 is TGCAGCGTCGTCGGACAGAGCTCCTACAATGAGCAGTTCTTC. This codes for CSVVGQSSYNEQFF.

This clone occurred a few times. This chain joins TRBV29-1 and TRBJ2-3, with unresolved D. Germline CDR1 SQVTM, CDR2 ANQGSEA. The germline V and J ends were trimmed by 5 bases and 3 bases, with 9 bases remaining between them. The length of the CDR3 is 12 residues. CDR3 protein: CSVKLATDTQYF. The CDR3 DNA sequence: TGCAGCGTTAAATTGGCGACAGATACGCAGTATTTT.

In nucleotides, the CDR3 is TGTGCCTGGGGAACAGGTGCTAACTATGGCTACACCTTC. Translation gives CAWGTGANYGYTF. J is TRBJ1-2 and V is TRBV30; D is possibly TRBD1 (5 bases). This CDR3 region has 13 residues. Germline CDR1 GTSNPN, CDR2 SVGIG (reference sequence). V lost 5 bases, J lost 0 bases, and 10 bases lay in between.

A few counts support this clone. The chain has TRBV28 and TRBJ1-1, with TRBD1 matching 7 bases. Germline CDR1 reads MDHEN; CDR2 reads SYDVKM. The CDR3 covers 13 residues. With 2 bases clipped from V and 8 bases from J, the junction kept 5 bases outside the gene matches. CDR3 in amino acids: CASSLARGKEAFF. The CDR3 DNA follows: TGTGCCAGCAGTTTAGCCAGGGGGAAAGAAGCTTTCTTT.

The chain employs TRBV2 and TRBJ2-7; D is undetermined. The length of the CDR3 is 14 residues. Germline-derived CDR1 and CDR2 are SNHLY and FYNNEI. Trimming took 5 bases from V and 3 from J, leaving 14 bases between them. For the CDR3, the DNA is TGTGCCAGCAGTTCCGGGTCCTGGAGCTACGAGCAGTACTTC. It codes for CASSSGSWSYEQYF.

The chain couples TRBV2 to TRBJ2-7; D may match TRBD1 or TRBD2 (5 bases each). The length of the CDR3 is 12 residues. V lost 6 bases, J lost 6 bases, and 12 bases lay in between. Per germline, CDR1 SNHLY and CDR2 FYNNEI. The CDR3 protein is CASRGDVGEQYF. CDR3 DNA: TGTGCCAGCAGGGGGGATGTGGGCGAGCAGTACTTC.

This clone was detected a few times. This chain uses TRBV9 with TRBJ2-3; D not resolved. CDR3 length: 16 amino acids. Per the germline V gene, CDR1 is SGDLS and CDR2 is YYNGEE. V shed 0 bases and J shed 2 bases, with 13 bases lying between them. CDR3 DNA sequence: TGTGCCAGCAGCGTAGAGATTGAGGCGATCACAGATACGCAGTATTTT. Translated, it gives CASSVEIEAITDTQYF.

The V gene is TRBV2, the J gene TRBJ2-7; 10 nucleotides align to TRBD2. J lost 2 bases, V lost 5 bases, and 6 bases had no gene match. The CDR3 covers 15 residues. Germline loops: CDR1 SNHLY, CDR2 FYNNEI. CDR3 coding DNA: TGTGCCAGCAGTCTCCAGCGGGAGGGGCCCTACGAGCAGTACTTC. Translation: CASSLQREGPYEQYF.

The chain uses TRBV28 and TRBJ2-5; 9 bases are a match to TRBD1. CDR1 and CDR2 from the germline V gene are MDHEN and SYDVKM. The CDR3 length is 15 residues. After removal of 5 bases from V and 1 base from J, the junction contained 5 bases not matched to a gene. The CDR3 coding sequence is TGTGCCAGCAGTCCACAGACAGGGGGCCAAGAGACCCAGTACTTC. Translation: CASSPQTGGQETQYF.

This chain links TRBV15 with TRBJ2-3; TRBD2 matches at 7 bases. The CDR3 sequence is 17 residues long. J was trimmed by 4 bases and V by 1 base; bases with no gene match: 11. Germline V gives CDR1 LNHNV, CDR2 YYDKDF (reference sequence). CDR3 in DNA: TGTGCCACCAGCAGAGGAAGCGCGGGAGTTGGCCCAGATACGCAGTATTTT. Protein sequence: CATSRGSAGVGPDTQYF.

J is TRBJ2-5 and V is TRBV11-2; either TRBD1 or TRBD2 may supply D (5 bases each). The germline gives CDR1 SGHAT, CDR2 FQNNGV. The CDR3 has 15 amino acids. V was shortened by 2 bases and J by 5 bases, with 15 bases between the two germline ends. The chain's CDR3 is CASSLLVQGGETQYF. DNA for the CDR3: TGTGCCAGCAGCTTACTAGTCCAGGGCGGGGAGACCCAGTACTTC.

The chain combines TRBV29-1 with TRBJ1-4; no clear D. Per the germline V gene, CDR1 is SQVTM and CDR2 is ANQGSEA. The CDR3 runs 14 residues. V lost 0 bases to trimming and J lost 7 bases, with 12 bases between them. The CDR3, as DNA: TGCAGCGTTGAAGATCCCCTCTTGGGTGAAAAACTGTTTTTT. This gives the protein CSVEDPLLGEKLFF.

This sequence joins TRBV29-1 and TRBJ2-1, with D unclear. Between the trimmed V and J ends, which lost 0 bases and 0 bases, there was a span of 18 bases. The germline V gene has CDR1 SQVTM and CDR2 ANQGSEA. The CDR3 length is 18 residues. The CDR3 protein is CSVEDQVLGIPSYNEQFF. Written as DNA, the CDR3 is TGCAGCGTTGAAGATCAGGTCCTGGGGATACCCTCCTACAATGAGCAGTTCTTC.

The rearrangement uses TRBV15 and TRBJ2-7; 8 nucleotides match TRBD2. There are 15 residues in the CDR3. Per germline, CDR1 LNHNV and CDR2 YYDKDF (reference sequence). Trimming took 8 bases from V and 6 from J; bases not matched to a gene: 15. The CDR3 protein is CATAKSGTRRLEQYF. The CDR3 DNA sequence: TGTGCCACCGCGAAGTCCGGGACTAGGCGTCTCGAGCAGTACTTC.